These 27 T cell receptor beta chains came from one sample sequenced in a study of molecular identifiers for immune sequencing clone quantification. TCRdb reprocessed the PCR reads with MiXCR, giving one entry per CDR3 protein. The table records about 640,000 distinct CDR3 sequences, just under 20% of them present only once. The sequenced sample consisted of naive CD8+ T cells from blood, with Jurkat cell RNA spiked in. Subset given: FACS-sorted CD8+CD4-CCR7+CD45RA+ naive T cells. These receptors were taken from a human donor in good health. Some libraries in this study had Jurkat cell RNA spiked in.

The chain has TRBV11-3 and TRBJ2-2, with 7 bases fitting TRBD1. The CDR3 runs 15 residues. The ends lost 5 bases at V and 2 bases at J; junction bases unmatched: 5. From germline, CDR1 is SGHNT and CDR2 YENEEA. In DNA form, the CDR3 reads TGTGCCAGCAGCCCCGGGACAGACAACACCGGGGAGCTGTTTTTT. Amino acid sequence: CASSPGTDNTGELFF. Full variable domain (outside the CDR3, taken from reference TRBV11-3 and TRBJ2-2): EAGVVQSPRYKIIEKKQPVAFWCNPISGHNTLYWYLQNLGQGPELLIRYENEEAVDDSQLPKDRFSAERLKGVDSTLKIQPAELGDSAVYLCASSPGTDNTGELFFGEGSRLTVL.

This clonotype came up many times. The chain links TRBV3-1 to TRBJ1-4; TRBD1 is a possible D gene (6 bases). The ends were cut back, 3 bases at V and 7 bases at J, with 18 bases in the middle. This CDR3 comprises 16 residues. Germline V gene lookup returns CDR1 LGHDT and CDR2 YNNKEL (reference sequence). CDR3 residues: CASSQSVTGGREKLFF. CDR3 coding DNA: TGTGCCAGCAGCCAGTCTGTAACGGGGGGCCGTGAAAAACTGTTTTTT.

This clonotype was counted ten times or more. V and J are TRBV5-6 and TRBJ2-5; D possibly corresponds to TRBD1 (5 bases). The CDR3 consists of 15 residues. Trimming took off 0 bases at V and 4 bases at J, with 13 bases between the two ends. Looked up from germline, CDR1 is SGHDT and CDR2 is YYEEEE. The CDR3 loop reads CASSLEGLTGETQYF. The DNA for the CDR3 is TGTGCCAGCAGCTTGGAGGGGTTAACGGGAGAGACCCAGTACTTC.

This clonotype has a count of ten or more. This chain links TRBV3-1 with TRBJ2-3; D could derive from TRBD1 or TRBD2 (6 bases each). CDR3 length: 17 amino acids. Germline V gene data show CDR1 as LGHDT and CDR2 as YNNKEL (reference sequence). V shed 0 bases and J shed 2 bases, with 15 bases lying between them. The CDR3 DNA reads as TGTGCCAGCAGCCAAGAGCCAACAGGGAGGCTCACAGATACGCAGTATTTT. This gives the protein CASSQEPTGRLTDTQYF.

This clonotype was seen ten or more times. The chain combines TRBV4-1 with TRBJ1-6, with 7 nucleotides matching TRBD1. CDR1 MGHRA and CDR2 YSYEKL come from the germline V gene. There are 14 residues in the CDR3. V trimming: 4 bases; J trimming: 6 bases; junction bases outside the gene matches: 3. The chain's CDR3 is CASSPRDSNSPLHF. Written as DNA, the CDR3 is TGCGCCAGCAGCCCCCGGGACAGTAATTCACCCCTCCACTTT.

In this sample, this clonotype turned up many times. The chain carries TRBV7-9 and TRBJ1-1, with D perhaps TRBD1 (6 bases). Germline CDR1 is SEHNR and CDR2 is FQNEAQ (reference sequence). Between the trimmed V and J ends, which lost 1 base and 1 base, there was a span of 10 bases. CDR3 length: 15 residues. The CDR3 protein is CASSLGDIANTEAFF. CDR3 DNA: TGTGCCAGCAGCTTAGGGGACATCGCGAACACTGAAGCTTTCTTT.

Turning to this clonotype: One base away lies a much larger clone, so this may be a sequencing read error. The chain links TRBV6-6 to TRBJ2-1, with TRBD1 matching 7 bases. From germline, CDR1 is MNHNY and CDR2 SVGAGI (reference sequence). This CDR3 is built from 16 residues. The CDR3 nucleotides read TGTGCCACCAAAATCCCCGGGACAGCAGAAAGCAATGAGCGGTTCTTC. Its translation: CATKIPGTAESNERFF.

Concerning this clonotype itself: Compared with germline, one end of the junction differs, possibly owing to a read error. The rearrangement uses TRBV4-3 and TRBJ2-5; unclear D gene. CDR3 size: 16 residues. CDR1 LGHNA and CDR2 YSLEER come from the germline V gene. The CDR3 DNA sequence: TGCACCAGCAGCCAAGATCGGCAGGTGGGGCAAGAGACCCAGTACTTC. This gives the protein CTSSQDRQVGQETQYF.

This clonotype was recorded many times. The chain links TRBV6-6 to TRBJ1-5; D may be TRBD1 (5 bases). CDR1 is MNHNY, CDR2 SVGAGI, per germline (reference sequence). The CDR3 totals 16 residues. V lost 5 bases to trimming and J lost 0 bases, with 14 bases between them. The CDR3 nucleotides are TGTGCCAGCAGTGCAGGGACGGTTCTTAGCAATCAGCCCCAGCATTTT. Translation: CASSAGTVLSNQPQHF.

This clonotype was observed many times. The V call is TRBV4-1, the J call TRBJ2-5; TRBD2 is a possible D gene (6 bases). Germline lookup yields CDR1 MGHRA and CDR2 YSYEKL. Trimming took off 8 bases at V and 2 bases at J, with 15 bases between the two ends. The CDR3 extends over 14 amino acids. The CDR3: CASRGTGEQETQYF. The CDR3 bases are TGCGCCAGCCGGGGGACCGGGGAACAAGAGACCCAGTACTTC.

This clonotype was counted once. This may come from a read error, since a much larger clone is one base off. The conserved closing phenylalanine or tryptophan is absent in this CDR3, likely reflecting a read error. This rearrangement joins TRBV13 to TRBJ2-7, with a tentative D call TRBD2 (5 bases). V was shortened by 0 bases and J by 3 bases, with 12 bases between the two germline ends. Germline V CDR1 and CDR2: PRHDT, FYEKMQ (reference sequence). The CDR3 extends over 15 amino acids. For the CDR3, the DNA is TGTGCCAGCAGCTTAGGCCTGGCCACTAGCTACGAGCAGTACTCC. The encoded protein is CASSLGLATSYEQYS.

Comments on this clonotype: Lacking the conserved final phenylalanine or tryptophan, this CDR3 likely reflects a read error. The CDR3 nucleotides read TGTGCCAGCAGTGACTCGACAGGGATCTTCTACGAGCAGTACTCC. It translates to CASSDSTGIFYEQYS. The gene calls are TRBV6-1 and TRBJ2-7, with 7 bases lining up with TRBD1. CDR1 and CDR2 from the germline V gene are MNHNS and SASEGT. V dropped 3 bases and J dropped 3; count of bases not matched to a gene: 8. The CDR3 has 15 amino acids.

This clonotype was recorded at least ten times. The rearrangement links TRBV28 to TRBJ1-1; no reliable D call. This CDR3 region has 15 residues. V gave up 3 bases and J gave up 0 bases, with 11 bases separating them. Germline V gene lookup returns CDR1 MDHEN and CDR2 SYDVKM. CDR3 amino acids: CASSFLPNVNTEAFF. The DNA of the CDR3 is TGTGCCAGCAGTTTCCTTCCCAACGTGAACACTGAAGCTTTCTTT.

This clonotype was seen many times. The J gene is TRBJ2-7, the V gene TRBV3-1, with TRBD1 as a possible D gene (6 bases). This CDR3 is 15 amino acids long. Germline values: CDR1 LGHDT, CDR2 YNNKEL (reference sequence). Between the trimmed V and J ends, which lost 4 bases and 3 bases, there was a span of 16 bases. Here the CDR3 reads CASSLGQLLDYEQYF. In DNA, the CDR3 is TGTGCCAGCAGCCTCGGACAGCTACTAGACTACGAGCAGTACTTC.

The sample holds many counts of this clonotype. V gene TRBV28 combines with J gene TRBJ2-7, with a tentative D call TRBD1 (5 bases). The germline V gene has CDR1 MDHEN and CDR2 SYDVKM. This CDR3 has 12 residues. Trimming took off 5 bases at V and 3 bases at J, with 8 bases between the two ends. In nucleotides, the CDR3 is TGTGCCAGCAGTCCACAGGTCTACGAGCAGTACTTC. Encoded protein: CASSPQVYEQYF.

This clonotype was detected only a few times. This chain connects TRBV3-1 to TRBJ2-7, with D perhaps matching TRBD1 or TRBD2 (5 bases each). Trimming left V 10 bases short and J 6 bases short, with 19 bases between. The germline V gene encodes CDR1 LGHDT and CDR2 YNNKEL (reference sequence). The CDR3 is 13 amino acids. The CDR3 protein is CATSTFSGGEQYF. The DNA of the CDR3 is TGTGCCACTTCGACCTTTTCTGGGGGCGAGCAGTACTTC.

Concerning this clonotype itself: The junction does not match germline at one end; this may be a read error. The chain carries TRBV20-1 and TRBJ2-3, with TRBD2 identical over 7 bases. The CDR3 loop spans 14 amino acids. Germline CDR1 reads DFQATT; CDR2 reads SNEGSKA (reference sequence). The CDR3 here is CSAEDWEGTDTRYF. In DNA form, the CDR3 reads TGCAGTGCGGAGGACTGGGAGGGAACAGATACGCGGTATTTT.

This clonotype showed up many times. This chain joins TRBV21-1 and TRBJ2-3; TRBD1 reflects the table's D call only, with no check against the DNA. TRBV21-1 is noted as a pseudogene. The CDR3 has 16 amino acids. CDR3: CASSKIPGSGTDTQYF. In nucleotides, the CDR3 is TGTGCCAGCAGCAAAATCCCGGGATCGGGCACAGATACGCAGTATTTT.

CDR3 nucleotides: TGTGCCAGCAGTTACTCGGGGCGGGGGTACTTCTACGAGCAGTACTTC. It codes for CASSYSGRGYFYEQYF. V is TRBV6-5 and J is TRBJ2-7; TRBD2 matches at 7 bases. V shed 0 bases and J 3 bases; nucleotides not matched to a gene: 8. The CDR3 is 16 amino acids. Germline assignment: CDR1 MNHEY and CDR2 SVGAGI.

This clonotype was recorded at least ten times. The chain couples TRBV2 to TRBJ2-6; D not certain. This CDR3 comprises 16 residues. The ends were cut back, 0 bases at V and 2 bases at J, with 8 bases in the middle. Germline CDR1 SNHLY, CDR2 FYNNEI. CDR3: CASSEAVKPGANVLTF. CDR3 sequence (DNA): TGTGCCAGCAGTGAAGCTGTGAAACCTGGGGCCAACGTCCTGACTTTC.

In this sample, this clonotype turned up a few times. V is TRBV5-6 and J is TRBJ2-1; no reliable D call. This CDR3 has 14 residues. Between the trimmed V and J ends, which lost 4 bases and 2 bases, there was a span of 10 bases. Germline CDR1 SGHDT, CDR2 YYEEEE. Written as DNA, the CDR3 is TGTGCCAGCAGCCCCGTGGGCCCCTACAATGAGCAGTTCTTC. This sequence encodes CASSPVGPYNEQFF.

Notes on this clonotype: Since a much larger clone is just one base distant, this may be a read error. The V and J genes are TRBV10-3 and TRBJ2-5; the D gene is possibly TRBD1 (5 bases). Germline V gene data show CDR1 as ENHRY and CDR2 as SYGVKD. CDR3 length equals 18 residues. The DNA of the CDR3 is TGTGCCATCGGTGACCCCTCCCCGACCAGGGTGCTGGCGAAGACCCAGTACTTC. Translation: CAIGDPSPTRVLAKTQYF.

This clonotype was counted ten times or more. The V call is TRBV19, the J call TRBJ2-4; TRBD2 might be the D (6 bases). CDR1 LNHDA and CDR2 SQIVND come from the germline V gene (reference sequence). This CDR3 is built from 16 residues. Trimming took 7 bases from V and 1 from J, leaving 17 bases between them. CDR3 in DNA: TGTGCCAGTATCCCAACCCGGGGAGGCGCCAAAAACATTCAGTACTTC. It yields the protein CASIPTRGGAKNIQYF.

The chain couples TRBV24-1 to TRBJ2-1, with D perhaps TRBD2 (5 bases). Germline CDR1 reads KGHDR; CDR2 reads SFDVKD. The CDR3 is made up of 18 amino acids. V was cut by 0 bases and J by 0 bases, with 14 bases left in between. CDR3 in DNA: TGTGCCACCAGTGATTTGCAGAGGGCACCAAGCTCCTACAATGAGCAGTTCTTC. Protein: CATSDLQRAPSSYNEQFF.

This clonotype was counted a few times. V and J are TRBV2 and TRBJ2-1; 13 bases fit TRBD2. This CDR3 has 18 amino acids. The V gene's germline CDR1 is SNHLY and CDR2 FYNNEI. After removal of 1 base from V and 4 bases from J, the junction contained 7 bases not matched to a gene. The CDR3 DNA is TGTGCCAGCAGTGAAGGGGGGACTAGCGGGGTTATATACAATGAGCAGTTCTTC. It encodes CASSEGGTSGVIYNEQFF.

Notes on this clonotype: Since the CDR3 does not end with the conserved phenylalanine or tryptophan, this likely comes from a read error. The chain uses TRBV4-1 and TRBJ2-1, with 14 bases fitting TRBD2. The CDR3 is made up of 17 amino acids. Trimming removed 3 bases from V and 6 bases from J; junction bases left unmatched: 7. Germline CDR1 MGHRA, CDR2 YSYEKL. CDR3 bases: TGCGCCAGCAGCCAGGCCGGACTAGCGGGGGGCCTCAATGAGCAGTTCCTC. Its translation: CASSQAGLAGGLNEQFL.

This clonotype was counted ten times or more. V gene TRBV9 combines with J gene TRBJ2-3; D is ambiguous. Looked up from germline, CDR1 is SGDLS and CDR2 is YYNGEE. V lost 1 base and J lost 2, with 8 bases in between. This CDR3 is built from 14 residues. The CDR3 here is CASSVPNFTDTQYF. CDR3 nucleotides: TGTGCCAGCAGCGTACCGAACTTCACAGATACGCAGTATTTT.